One sample yielded the 22 T cell receptor beta chains listed below, sequenced in a study of blood T cell repertoires in COVID-19 (dated by TCRdb to the early 2020s). The protocol used for the library was the immunoSEQ multiplex PCR assay. The table comes from immuneACCESS by way of TCRdb, which keeps in-frame sequences with V and J called. Part of the clones is missing from these tables; in studies checked, under half for an unresolved V gene and the rest for unknown reasons. Present in this sample are a few hundred thousand clones, roughly 80% of which were seen just once. The ten largest clones add up to about 4.6% of the sample. The specimen sequenced was peripheral blood. The source is a man in his sixties who had recovered from COVID-19.

The chain combines TRBV2 with TRBJ2-3, with 8 bases that match TRBD2. The CDR3 spans 13 residues. V shed 8 bases, J shed 6 bases, and the junction held 7 bases outside the gene matches. Germline CDR1 and CDR2: SNHLY and FYNNEI. DNA for the CDR3: TGTGCCAGCTCCCGGGAGGGGACGGATACGCAGTATTTT. This sequence encodes CASSREGTDTQYF.

This clone was seen only a few times. V usage is TRBV2 and J usage is TRBJ2-7, with unresolved D. Germline V lookup: CDR1 SNHLY, CDR2 FYNNEI. This CDR3 is built from 11 residues. Trimming took off 8 bases at V and 5 bases at J, with 10 bases between the two ends. In DNA form, the CDR3 reads TGTGCCAGCCGCAGTTCCAACGAGCAGTACTTC. Translated: CASRSSNEQYF.

The rearrangement uses TRBV7-9 and TRBJ2-7; the D gene is possibly TRBD1 (5 bases). This CDR3 is built from 15 residues. Per germline, CDR1 SEHNR and CDR2 FQNEAQ (reference sequence). V was cut by 5 bases and J by 3 bases, with 17 bases left in between. CDR3 bases: TGTGCCAGCAGCCTCATTTCGCAGGGCCTCTACGAGCAGTACTTC. It is translated as CASSLISQGLYEQYF.

The table lists this clone with a few counts. The CDR3 DNA reads TGTGCCAGCAGCCAGACTAGCGGGGGGGCCTACGAGCAGTACTTC. Its protein product is CASSQTSGGAYEQYF. The chain carries TRBV3-1 (or the pseudogene TRBV3-2) and TRBJ2-7; 14 bases match TRBD2. Germline V gene lookup returns CDR1 LGHDT and CDR2 YNNKEL (reference sequence). Trimming cost V 3 bases and J 2 bases; bases outside gene matches: 0. This CDR3 spans 15 amino acids.

The chain carries TRBV5-1 and TRBJ2-1, with TRBD2 matching over 8 bases. The ends lost 4 bases at V and 8 bases at J; junction bases unmatched: 8. Germline CDR1 is SGHRS and CDR2 is YFSETQ. This CDR3 has 14 residues. The CDR3 DNA is TGCGCCAGCAGCCAACTAGCGGAGTACGATGAGCAGTTCTTC. This encodes CASSQLAEYDEQFF.

The sample holds one count of this clone. The J gene is TRBJ2-7, the V gene TRBV3-1 (or the pseudogene TRBV3-2); 9 bases fit TRBD1. V shed 4 bases, J shed 6 bases, and the junction held 7 bases outside the gene matches. This CDR3 region has 14 residues. Germline CDR1 and CDR2: LGHDT and YNNKEL (reference sequence). This CDR3 is CASSRTTGGGEQYF. The CDR3 DNA is TGTGCCAGCAGCCGAACCACAGGGGGCGGCGAGCAGTACTTC.

CDR3 bases: TGTGCCTGGAGTGTACGGACAGGGGTATCACCCCTCCACTTT. It translates to CAWSVRTGVSPLHF. The rearrangement uses TRBV30 and TRBJ1-6; 9 nucleotides line up with TRBD1. With 0 bases clipped from V and 10 bases from J, the junction kept 4 bases outside the gene matches. The germline CDR1 and CDR2 sequences are GTSNPN and SVGIG (reference sequence). The CDR3 runs 14 residues.

This clone was detected once. The rearrangement joins TRBV29-1 to TRBJ1-1; no definite D call. The CDR3 totals 11 residues. V lost 6 bases and J 1 base, leaving 6 bases between the germline ends. The germline V gene has CDR1 SQVTM and CDR2 ANQGSEA. In DNA form, the CDR3 reads TGCAGCGTAACAGAGAACACTGAAGCTTTCTTT. This translates into CSVTENTEAFF. Together with reference TRBV29-1 and TRBJ1-1, the CDR3 gives the full variable domain: SAVISQKPSRDICQRGTSLTIQCQVDSQVTMMFWYRQQPGQSLTLIATANQGSEATYESGFVIDKFPISRPNLTFSTLTVSNMSPEDSSIYLCSVTENTEAFFGQGTRLTVV.

The chain combines TRBV2 with TRBJ1-1, with D maybe TRBD1 (5 bases). V gave up 1 base and J gave up 4 bases, with 10 bases separating them. The CDR3 extends over 14 amino acids. Germline values: CDR1 SNHLY, CDR2 FYNNEI. The chain's CDR3 is CASSEGRVGTEAFF. CDR3 in DNA: TGTGCCAGCAGTGAAGGCAGGGTGGGCACTGAAGCTTTCTTT.

This clone was seen a few times. The V call is TRBV12-5, the J call TRBJ1-4; D possibly corresponds to TRBD1 (5 bases). Per the germline V gene, CDR1 is LGHNT and CDR2 is FRNRAP. V was pared by 5 bases and J by 3 bases, with 13 bases between. The CDR3 runs 15 residues. The CDR3 here is CASGAGVLANEKLFF. In nucleotides, the CDR3 is TGTGCTAGTGGTGCGGGGGTTCTAGCTAATGAAAAACTGTTTTTT.

The rearrangement uses TRBV12-3 or TRBV12-4 and TRBJ1-3; D unresolved. Trimming pared 6 bases from V and 4 bases from J, leaving 7 bases between. The CDR3 is 12 residues long. The CDR3 nucleotides are TGTGCCAGCAGCCAAGAGGGAAACACCATATATTTT. This sequence encodes CASSQEGNTIYF.

The chain is built from TRBV21-1 and TRBJ2-1; the table's TRBD2 call for D was not verified on the DNA. TRBV21-1 is a documented pseudogene. The CDR3 covers 15 residues. The chain's CDR3 is CASSKKGLGWNEQFF. CDR3 in DNA: TGTGCCAGCAGCAAAAAGGGACTTGGCTGGAATGAGCAGTTCTTC.

The CDR3 loop is CASFRLADTGELFF. The CDR3 DNA follows: TGTGCCAGCTTTCGACTAGCGGACACCGGGGAGCTGTTTTTT. The chain carries TRBV6-5 and TRBJ2-2; 9 bases fit TRBD2. Germline loops: CDR1 MNHEY, CDR2 SVGAGI. J lost 3 bases, V lost 8 bases, and 4 bases had no gene match. The CDR3 contains 14 residues.

The CDR3 DNA follows: TGTGCCAGCAGCCCCGGCGGGGGGCTGGCGTTCCAAGAGACCCAGTACTTC. Amino acid sequence: CASSPGGGLAFQETQYF. This chain links TRBV7-9 with TRBJ2-5, with TRBD2 identical over 8 bases. CDR1 and CDR2 (germline): SEHNR, FQNEAQ (reference sequence). The CDR3 has 17 residues. The trim removed 5 bases at V and 1 base at J, leaving 12 bases unmatched.

This clone was detected a few times. V usage is TRBV28 and J usage is TRBJ1-5; TRBD1 is a possible D gene (6 bases). This CDR3 comprises 13 residues. Germline V gene sequence: CDR1 MDHEN, CDR2 SYDVKM. V was cut by 6 bases and J by 2 bases, with 8 bases left in between. The CDR3 protein is CASSGQRNQPQHF. For the CDR3, the DNA is TGTGCCAGCAGCGGACAGCGCAATCAGCCCCAGCATTTT.

The CDR3 DNA reads TGTGCCAGTAGTATGGGGCAGTCTCGAAACTATGGCTACACCTTC. Encoded protein: CASSMGQSRNYGYTF. The rearrangement links TRBV19 to TRBJ1-2; TRBD1 is a possible D gene (5 bases). Per the germline V gene, CDR1 is LNHDA and CDR2 is SQIVND (reference sequence). Between the trimmed V and J ends, which lost 3 bases and 2 bases, there was a span of 13 bases. The CDR3 covers 15 residues.

The CDR3 protein is CASSPEAADSPLHF. CDR3 coding DNA: TGTGCCAGCAGTCCGGAGGCGGCCGATTCACCCCTCCACTTT. The chain joins TRBV6-1 to TRBJ1-6; D remains unclear. The V and J ends lost 5 bases and 8 bases respectively, with 13 bases between them. The germline gives CDR1 MNHNS, CDR2 SASEGT. CDR3 size: 14 residues.

The count of this clone is one. V gene TRBV2 combines with J gene TRBJ2-7, with D perhaps matching TRBD1 (6 bases). V lost 6 bases to trimming and J lost 2 bases, with 17 bases between them. CDR1 SNHLY and CDR2 FYNNEI come from the germline V gene. There are 15 residues in the CDR3. The CDR3, as DNA: TGTGCCAGCAGCGGACCTCAGGGGCCTCCCTACGAGCAGTACTTC. It translates to CASSGPQGPPYEQYF.

The chain carries TRBV19 and TRBJ2-1, with 9 bases that match TRBD1. The V gene's germline CDR1 is LNHDA and CDR2 SQIVND (reference sequence). Trimming at V came to 8 bases and at J to 4 bases, leaving 6 bases not matched to a gene. The CDR3 is 14 amino acids. The CDR3 sequence is CASWGTGSYNEQFF. Here the CDR3 DNA reads TGTGCCAGTTGGGGGACAGGGAGTTACAATGAGCAGTTCTTC.

The genes are TRBV5-6 and TRBJ2-7, with a tentative D call TRBD1 (6 bases). Germline CDR1 is SGHDT and CDR2 is YYEEEE. The CDR3 sequence is 13 residues long. V was shortened by 0 bases and J by 5 bases, with 9 bases between the two germline ends. CDR3 loop: CASSLGGLDEQYF. In DNA, the CDR3 is TGTGCCAGCAGCTTGGGGGGGCTGGACGAGCAGTACTTC.

The chain recombines TRBV11-3 with TRBJ2-1; 8 bases are shared with TRBD1. Germline CDR1 and CDR2: SGHNT and YENEEA. Trimming cost V 1 base and J 7 bases; bases outside gene matches: 9. The CDR3 is 16 residues long. In DNA, the CDR3 is TGTGCCAGCAGCTTAGGTCATCGGACAGGGCGGAATGAGCAGTTCTTC. Encoded protein: CASSLGHRTGRNEQFF.

This chain connects TRBV7-8 to TRBJ1-5, with D maybe TRBD1 (5 bases). The CDR3 length is 15 residues. Germline CDR1 SGHVS, CDR2 FQNEAQ. Trimming removed 1 base at V and 1 base at J, with 8 bases between. Here the CDR3 DNA reads TGTGCCAGCAGCTTAGAAGGACACAGCAATCAGCCCCAGCATTTT. Its translation: CASSLEGHSNQPQHF.